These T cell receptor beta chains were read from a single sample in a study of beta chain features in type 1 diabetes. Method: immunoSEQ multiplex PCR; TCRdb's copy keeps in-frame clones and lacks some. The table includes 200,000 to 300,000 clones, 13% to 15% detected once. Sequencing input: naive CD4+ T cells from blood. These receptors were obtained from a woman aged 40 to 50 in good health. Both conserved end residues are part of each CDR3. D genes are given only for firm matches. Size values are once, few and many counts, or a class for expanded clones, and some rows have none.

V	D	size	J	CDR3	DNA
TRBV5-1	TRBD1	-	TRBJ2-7	CASSFTGGADEQYF	TGCGCCAGCAGCTTTACAGGGGGCGCGGACGAGCAGTACTTC
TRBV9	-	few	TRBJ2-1	CASSVVESYNEQFF	TGTGCCAGCAGCGTGGTCGAGTCCTACAATGAGCAGTTCTTC
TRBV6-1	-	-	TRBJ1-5	CASSTEGNQPQHF	TGTGCCAGCTCAACTGAGGGCAATCAGCCCCAGCATTTT
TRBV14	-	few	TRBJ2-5	CASSHRASAQETQYF	TGTGCCAGCAGCCATAGGGCTAGCGCCCAAGAGACCCAGTACTTC
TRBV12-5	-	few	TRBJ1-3	CASGKDSYSGNTIYF	TGTGCTAGTGGGAAAGACAGCTACTCTGGAAACACCATATATTTT
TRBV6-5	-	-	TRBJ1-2	CASSPRGYGYTF	TGTGCCAGCAGTCCGAGAGGCTATGGCTACACCTTC
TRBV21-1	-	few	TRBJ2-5	CASNRQGQETQYF	TGTGCCAGCAACCGACAGGGTCAAGAGACCCAGTACTTC
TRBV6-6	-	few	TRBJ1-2	CASSPQAAGYTF	TGTGCCAGCAGCCCACAGGCGGCTGGCTACACCTTC
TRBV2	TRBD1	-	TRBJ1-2	CASSEFLGDRGDGYTF	TGTGCCAGCAGTGAATTTCTGGGGGACAGGGGAGATGGCTACACCTTC
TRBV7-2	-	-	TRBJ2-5	CASSLARGETQYF	TGTGCCAGCAGCTTAGCCAGGGGAGAGACCCAGTACTTC
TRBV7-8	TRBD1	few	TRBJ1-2	CASSHRDRGAGTF	TGTGCCAGCAGCCACCGGGACAGAGGGGCCGGCACCTTC
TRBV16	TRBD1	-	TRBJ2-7	CASSHPTGGYYEQYF	TGTGCCAGCAGCCATCCTACAGGGGGTTACTACGAGCAGTACTTC
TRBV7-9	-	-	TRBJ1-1	CASLQGRESTEAFF	TGTGCCAGCCTGCAGGGCCGCGAATCCACTGAAGCTTTCTTT
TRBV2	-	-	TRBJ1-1	CASSELRAVEAFF	TGTGCCAGCAGTGAATTGAGGGCTGTTGAAGCTTTCTTT
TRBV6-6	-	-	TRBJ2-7	CASSSGADRDEQYF	TGTGCCAGCAGTTCCGGAGCCGACCGTGACGAGCAGTACTTC
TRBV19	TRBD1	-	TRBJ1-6	CASKDRAGSPLHF	TGTGCCAGCAAGGACAGGGCTGGGTCACCCCTCCACTTT
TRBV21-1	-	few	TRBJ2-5	CASSRTRGGPETQYF	TGTGCCAGCAGCAGAACGCGGGGGGGCCCAGAGACCCAGTACTTC
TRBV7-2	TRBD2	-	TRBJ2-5	CASSPPSGGKVTQYF	TGTGCCAGCAGCCCTCCTAGCGGGGGGAAGGTGACCCAGTACTTC
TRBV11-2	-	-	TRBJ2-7	CASRSSYEQYF	TGTGCCAGCAGGAGCTCCTACGAGCAGTACTTC
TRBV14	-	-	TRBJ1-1	CASSQVPGAKATEAFF	TGTGCCAGCAGCCAAGTCCCAGGGGCCAAGGCCACTGAAGCTTTCTTT
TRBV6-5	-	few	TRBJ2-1	CASSYGQGGYNEQFF	TGTGCCAGCAGTTACGGACAGGGAGGGTACAATGAGCAGTTCTTC
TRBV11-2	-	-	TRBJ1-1	CASSSGQLSPSSEAFF	TGTGCCAGCAGCTCTGGACAGCTAAGCCCTAGCTCTGAAGCTTTCTTT
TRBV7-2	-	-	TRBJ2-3	CASSLGRGPTDTQYF	TGTGCCAGCAGCTTGGGGCGGGGGCCCACAGATACGCAGTATTTT
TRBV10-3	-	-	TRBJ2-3	CATRDFTDTQYF	TGTGCCACTCGGGACTTCACAGATACGCAGTATTTT
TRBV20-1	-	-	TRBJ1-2	CSAPPSYGYTF	TGCAGTGCTCCTCCGAGCTATGGCTACACCTTC
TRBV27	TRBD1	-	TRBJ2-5	CASSLPVRTGPYQETQYF	TGTGCCAGCAGTCTCCCCGTCAGGACAGGACCGTACCAAGAGACCCAGTACTTC
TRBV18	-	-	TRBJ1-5	CASSRRDGDQPQHF	TGTGCCAGCTCACGTCGAGACGGGGATCAGCCCCAGCATTTT
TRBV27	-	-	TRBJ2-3	CASSAFTRSTDTQYF	TGTGCCAGCAGTGCCTTCACTAGAAGCACAGATACGCAGTATTTT
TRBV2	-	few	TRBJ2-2	CASSEVTGEPKGGELFF	TGTGCCAGCAGTGAAGTTACGGGGGAGCCTAAGGGCGGGGAGCTGTTTTTT
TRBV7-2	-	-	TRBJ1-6	CASSLALGPDSPLHF	TGTGCCAGCAGCTTAGCCCTGGGGCCGGATTCACCCCTCCACTTT
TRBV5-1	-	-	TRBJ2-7	CASSPGADPSSYEQYF	TGCGCCAGCAGCCCTGGGGCGGACCCCAGCTCCTACGAGCAGTACTTC
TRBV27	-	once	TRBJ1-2	CASSLSHSFYGYTF	TGTGCCAGCAGTTTATCCCACAGTTTCTATGGCTACACCTTC
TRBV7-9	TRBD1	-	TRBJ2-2	CASSLPGQGDTGELFF	TGTGCCAGCAGCTTACCGGGACAGGGGGACACCGGGGAGCTGTTTTTT
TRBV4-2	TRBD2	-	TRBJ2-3	CASSSNLLAGVLDTQYF	TGTGCCAGCAGCTCAAACCTCCTAGCGGGGGTTTTAGATACGCAGTATTTT